Here is one T cell receptor (beta chain) with its context. Per the germline V gene, CDR1 is SGHTA and CDR2 is FQGTGA. The CDR3 is 15 residues long. TCRdb re-analyzed the 5' RACE reads; it lists each CDR3 protein once, without DNA. In total, the table holds about 540,000 distinct CDR3 sequences. The data derive from a study of T cells expressing NK-cell markers. The source is a young man in good health. The sequenced sample consisted of blood T cells: a sorted CD56 or NKG2C T cell subset, CD4+ or CD8+ T cells, or bulk PBMC T cells (not recorded which). The rearrangement uses TRBV7-3 and TRBJ2-1; TCRdb outputs TRBD1, but without DNA this stays unchecked. The CDR3 here is CASSAGTGSSFVQFF.